Below, one T cell receptor beta chain is given with its context. These data come from a study of blood T cell repertoires in COVID-19. The data were produced by immunoSEQ multiplex PCR, yet TCRdb's version contains in-frame clones alone and is incomplete. The profile shows a few hundred thousand clones, more than 75% of them singletons. The V segment lost 5 bases and the J segment 0 bases; nucleotides outside the gene matches: 7. The CDR3 covers 17 residues. CDR1 MNHEY and CDR2 SMNVEV come from the germline V gene (reference sequence). This clonotype originated in a man at least 80 years old with acute or convalescent COVID-19. Sequenced material: peripheral blood. The gene calls are TRBV27 and TRBJ2-6; 7 bases are shared with TRBD1. The CDR3 spells CASSPLDRSSGANVLTF. DNA for the CDR3: TGTGCCAGCAGTCCTCTGGACAGGAGCTCTGGGGCCAACGTCCTGACTTTC.